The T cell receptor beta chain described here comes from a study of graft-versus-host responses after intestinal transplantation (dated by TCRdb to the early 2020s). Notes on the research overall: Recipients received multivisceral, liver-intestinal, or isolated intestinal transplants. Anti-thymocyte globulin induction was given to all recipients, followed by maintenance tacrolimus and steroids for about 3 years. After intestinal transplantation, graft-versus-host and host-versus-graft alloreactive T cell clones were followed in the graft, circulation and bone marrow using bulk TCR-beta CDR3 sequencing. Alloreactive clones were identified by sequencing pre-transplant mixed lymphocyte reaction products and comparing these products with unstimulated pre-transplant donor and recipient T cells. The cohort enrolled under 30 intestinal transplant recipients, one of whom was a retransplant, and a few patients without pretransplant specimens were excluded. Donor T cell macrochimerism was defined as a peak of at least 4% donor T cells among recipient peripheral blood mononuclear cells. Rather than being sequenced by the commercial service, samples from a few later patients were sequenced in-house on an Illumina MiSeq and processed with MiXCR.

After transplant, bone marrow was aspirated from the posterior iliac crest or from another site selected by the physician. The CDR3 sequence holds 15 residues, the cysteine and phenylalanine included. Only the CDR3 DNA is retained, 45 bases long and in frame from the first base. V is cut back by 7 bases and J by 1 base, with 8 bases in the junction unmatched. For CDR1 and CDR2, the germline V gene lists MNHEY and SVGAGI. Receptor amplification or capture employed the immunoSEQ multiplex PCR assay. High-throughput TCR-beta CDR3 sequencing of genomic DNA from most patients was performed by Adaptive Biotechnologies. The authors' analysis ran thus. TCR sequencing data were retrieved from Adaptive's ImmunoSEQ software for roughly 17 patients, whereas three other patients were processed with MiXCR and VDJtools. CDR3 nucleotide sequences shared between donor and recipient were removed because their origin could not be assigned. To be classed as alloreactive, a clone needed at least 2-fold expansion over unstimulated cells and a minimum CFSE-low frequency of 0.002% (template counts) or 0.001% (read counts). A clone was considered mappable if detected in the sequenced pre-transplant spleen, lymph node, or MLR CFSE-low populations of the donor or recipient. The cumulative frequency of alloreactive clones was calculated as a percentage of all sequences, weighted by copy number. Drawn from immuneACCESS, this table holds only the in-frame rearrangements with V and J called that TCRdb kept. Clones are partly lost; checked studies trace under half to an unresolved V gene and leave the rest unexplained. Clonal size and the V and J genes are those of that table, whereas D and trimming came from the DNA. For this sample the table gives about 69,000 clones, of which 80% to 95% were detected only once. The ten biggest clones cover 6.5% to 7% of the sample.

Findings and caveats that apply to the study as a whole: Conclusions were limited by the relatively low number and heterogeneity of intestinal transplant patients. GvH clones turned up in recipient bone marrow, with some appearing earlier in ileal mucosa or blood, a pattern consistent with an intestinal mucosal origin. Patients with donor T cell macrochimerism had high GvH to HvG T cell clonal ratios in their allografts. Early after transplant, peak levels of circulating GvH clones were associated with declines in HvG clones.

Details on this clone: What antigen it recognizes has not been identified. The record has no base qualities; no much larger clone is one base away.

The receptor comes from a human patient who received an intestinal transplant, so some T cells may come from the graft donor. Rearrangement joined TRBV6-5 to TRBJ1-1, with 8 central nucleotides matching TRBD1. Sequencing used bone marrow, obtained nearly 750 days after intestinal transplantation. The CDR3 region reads CASTVQGVGNTEAFF. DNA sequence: TGTGCCAGCACCGTACAGGGGGTTGGGAACACTGAAGCTTTCTTT.